A single sample gave rise to the 5 T cell receptor beta chains below, sequenced in a study of patients and donors after allogeneic stem cell transplantation. Via MiXCR, TCRdb re-called the RT-PCR reads, giving one row per CDR3 protein. Of about a million distinct CDR3 sequences listed, around 17% are singletons. The specimen was blood, either unsorted or a sorted T cell fraction (not recorded which). These receptors were taken from a human donor who was either an allogeneic HSCT recipient or a stem cell or donor lymphocyte infusion donor (not recorded which). It is not recorded whose cells these are; they may come from a transplant donor.

This clonotype was observed a handful of times. The rearrangement uses TRBV12-3 or TRBV12-4 and TRBJ2-1; D gene uncertain. The CDR3 spans 15 residues. With 8 bases removed from V and 0 bases from J, the gap between germline ends came to 14 bases. The CDR3 loop is CASEVDSDSYNEQFF. In DNA, the CDR3 is TGTGCCAGCGAAGTCGATTCTGACTCCTACAATGAGCAGTTCTTC.

The V and J genes are TRBV7-9 and TRBJ2-1; TRBD2 might be the D (5 bases). CDR1 and CDR2 from the germline V gene are SEHNR and FQNEAQ (reference sequence). V was clipped by 1 base and J by 7 bases, with 11 bases between them. This CDR3 is 14 amino acids long. CDR3 DNA sequence: TGTGCCAGCAGCTTAGTCGGGCGACTAAATGAGCAGTTCTTC. Its translation is CASSLVGRLNEQFF.

This chain links TRBV5-5 with TRBJ2-3; D is possibly TRBD1 or TRBD2 (5 bases each). In germline, CDR1 is SGHKS, CDR2 YYEKEE (reference sequence). CDR3 size: 15 residues. Trimming removed 4 bases from V and 5 bases from J, with 17 bases in between. The CDR3 here is CASSVGTDVQDTQYF. CDR3 coding DNA: TGTGCCAGCAGCGTGGGGACGGATGTTCAAGATACGCAGTATTTT.

The J gene is TRBJ2-5, the V gene TRBV20-1, with a tentative D call TRBD2 (6 bases). Between the trimmed V and J ends, which lost 4 bases and 4 bases, there was a span of 16 bases. The germline V gene has CDR1 DFQATT and CDR2 SNEGSKA (reference sequence). The CDR3 has 14 amino acids. This chain's CDR3 is CSATPRVGGETQYF. CDR3 in DNA: TGCAGTGCTACCCCACGGGTGGGGGGAGAGACCCAGTACTTC.

This clonotype has ten or more counts. The chain carries TRBV20-1 and TRBJ2-7; possible D gene TRBD2, 7 bases. This CDR3 contains 15 residues. Germline V gene sequence: CDR1 DFQATT, CDR2 SNEGSKA (reference sequence). Trimming took off 3 bases at V and 0 bases at J, with 15 bases between the two ends. The CDR3 DNA sequence: TGCAGTGCTAGCGGGGGCGGGGGCTTCTCCTACGAGCAGTACTTC. It specifies CSASGGGGFSYEQYF.